This is a list of T cell receptor beta chains from one sample in a study of prognosis after radiotherapy for stage I lung cancer. TCRdb re-derived calls from the multiplex PCR reads in MiXCR, one entry per CDR3 protein. The table shows around 27,000 distinct CDR3 sequences, with roughly 31% occurring only once. The input for sequencing was PBMCs, taken before or after stereotactic body radiation therapy (not recorded which). The origin of the receptors is a donor over 45 with non-small cell lung cancer. Both conserved end residues are trimmed from each CDR3. A D gene is named only where the DNA matches it firmly.

CDR3 protein,V gene,D gene,J gene
ASSQGSGIRAQY,TRBV3-1,NA,TRBJ2-7
ASSLTVLTLYNEQF,TRBV7-2,NA,TRBJ2-1
ASSGQGMNTEAF,TRBV6-1,NA,TRBJ1-1
ASSLGTDTYGYT,TRBV11-2,NA,TRBJ1-2
ASSQEWVIGGGYGYT,TRBV3-1,NA,TRBJ1-2
ASSLDRGDYEQY,TRBV5-4,TRBD1,TRBJ2-7
AISRLAGGKTNTGELF,TRBV10-3,TRBD2,TRBJ2-2
ASSLRLSIGELF,TRBV5-6,NA,TRBJ2-2
ASSPFGDSDSPLH,TRBV3-1,TRBD1,TRBJ1-6
ASSPGQGAIYNEQF,TRBV5-1,TRBD1,TRBJ2-1
ASSSGTSYEQY,TRBV5-4,NA,TRBJ2-7
ASGEALRDRETGYT,TRBV2,TRBD1,TRBJ1-2
SGKRGVQETQY,TRBV29-1,TRBD2,TRBJ2-5
ASSLGWGRDYSEKLF,TRBV3-1,NA,TRBJ1-4
ASSTIGGSYNEQF,TRBV19,NA,TRBJ2-1
ASRTNSYEQY,TRBV2,NA,TRBJ2-7
ASSIHLGQAVETQY,TRBV19,NA,TRBJ2-5
ASNAETYEQY,TRBV2,NA,TRBJ2-7
ASSYLSPQGHGYT,TRBV6-5,NA,TRBJ1-2
ASSLWQINVLAGPPGLLF,TRBV28,TRBD2,TRBJ2-2
AWRRARQVSYNEQF,TRBV30,NA,TRBJ2-1
ASSFSGQERDEKLF,TRBV5-8,TRBD1,TRBJ1-4
ASSSWTGGIMNTEAF,TRBV6-5,TRBD1,TRBJ1-1
THQRSTDTQY,TRBV20-1,NA,TRBJ2-3
SVWDRGRSGTEAF,TRBV29-1,TRBD1,TRBJ1-1
ASTTNSYNEQF,TRBV28,NA,TRBJ2-1
ASSQSGPTNEKLF,TRBV18,NA,TRBJ1-4
VSRLLGGTGIVSGANVLT,TRBV27,TRBD1,TRBJ2-6
ASSPHREREQY,TRBV18,NA,TRBJ2-7
ASSESRVKRETQY,TRBV7-9,NA,TRBJ2-5
ATSDFGGRANEQF,TRBV24-1,TRBD2,TRBJ2-1
ASSITSYSYEQY,TRBV6-1,NA,TRBJ2-7
ATSDWSSGSGLGNEQF,TRBV24-1,TRBD2,TRBJ2-1
AWSPQRYGYT,TRBV30,NA,TRBJ1-2
ASSYSISGRAFEQF,TRBV6-5,TRBD2,TRBJ2-1
ASSLDLAAQY,TRBV11-2,NA,TRBJ2-3
SANLTGTPRQPQN,TRBV20-1,NA,TRBJ1-5
ASSYKRTENYGYT,TRBV6-2/TRBV6-3,NA,TRBJ1-2
ASSTLGTGNEKLF,TRBV6-1,TRBD1,TRBJ1-4
ASSIQDNEKLF,TRBV19,NA,TRBJ1-4
ASSPQGDAKNIQY,TRBV7-9,TRBD1,TRBJ2-4
ATSDNLAGDEQF,TRBV24-1,TRBD2,TRBJ2-1
ASSDRWGGPSGNTIY,TRBV2,NA,TRBJ1-3
ASSQDPQGGGWSQPQH,TRBV3-1,NA,TRBJ1-5
ASSPYTDTQY,TRBV12-3/TRBV12-4,NA,TRBJ2-3
ASSQAPSATYEQY,TRBV4-1,NA,TRBJ2-7
ATGTLSYEQY,TRBV2,NA,TRBJ2-7
ASSRDRVYEQY,TRBV4-2,TRBD1,TRBJ2-7
ASSQQYQGGNEKLF,TRBV4-3,TRBD1,TRBJ1-4
ASSEALQWTGRFVGYT,TRBV6-1,TRBD1,TRBJ1-2
ASSSTGRRGTGELF,TRBV5-6,NA,TRBJ2-2
ASSLSGGDQPQH,TRBV12-3/TRBV12-4,TRBD1,TRBJ1-5
ASRLPGQGNSPLH,TRBV9,TRBD1,TRBJ1-6